This passage covers 18 T cell receptor beta chains from one sample sequenced in a study of Graves' ophthalmopathy and Graves' hyperthyroidism. TCR beta CDR3 amplification used RNA transcripts. HTBI primers were employed in first-round RT-PCR, then a second-round multiplex PCR followed. Using its own MiXCR run on the multiplex PCR reads, TCRdb lists one record per CDR3 protein. The table shows over 650,000 distinct CDR3 sequences, with more than 40% occurring only once. The specimen sequenced was peripheral blood. The receptors were gathered from an adult man with Graves' ophthalmopathy.

The CDR3 spells CSASPGGMNTEAFF. For the CDR3, the DNA is TGCAGTGCTAGCCCAGGGGGGATGAACACTGAAGCTTTCTTT. The V and J genes are TRBV20-1 and TRBJ1-1, with 7 bases fitting TRBD1. Germline V gene sequence: CDR1 DFQATT, CDR2 SNEGSKA (reference sequence). The CDR3 runs 14 residues. V was pared by 3 bases and J by 0 bases, with 4 bases of the junction left unmatched.

This clonotype was found many times. The chain employs TRBV9 and TRBJ1-1, with D perhaps matching TRBD1 (6 bases). Germline V gene sequence: CDR1 SGDLS, CDR2 YYNGEE. The V end was cut by 3 bases, the J end by 3 bases, with 15 bases between. This CDR3 is built from 15 residues. The CDR3 here is CASSAPGDSYTEAFF. The CDR3 coding sequence is TGTGCCAGCAGCGCCCCAGGGGATTCTTACACTGAAGCTTTCTTT.

The chain combines TRBV29-1 with TRBJ1-1, with D hard to call. Trimming pared 8 bases from V and 4 bases from J, leaving 5 bases between. There are 9 residues in the CDR3. In germline, CDR1 is SQVTM, CDR2 ANQGSEA. CDR3 bases: TGCAGCCGGGGCACTGAAGCTTTCTTT. It codes for CSRGTEAFF.

Ten or more counts support this clonotype. The rearrangement joins TRBV19 to TRBJ1-5; D possibly corresponds to TRBD1 (5 bases). V dropped 6 bases and J dropped 3 bases, with 15 bases sitting between them. The CDR3 has 15 amino acids. The germline gives CDR1 LNHDA, CDR2 SQIVND (reference sequence). As DNA, the CDR3 is TGTGCCAGTAGCCCCAACGGCAGGGACAATCAGCCCCAGCATTTT. This translates into CASSPNGRDNQPQHF.

The chain is built from TRBV25-1 and TRBJ2-1; D is possibly TRBD1 (5 bases). CDR1 and CDR2 from the germline V gene are MGHDK and SYGVNS. The CDR3 consists of 15 residues. V lost 6 bases and J lost 8, with 20 bases in between. The CDR3 reads CASSGRRRVGDEQFF. For the CDR3, the DNA is TGTGCCAGCAGCGGCAGACGCAGGGTTGGCGATGAGCAGTTCTTC.

Many counts were recorded for this clonotype. The genes are TRBV7-8 and TRBJ1-2; D gene ambiguous. The ends were cut back, 5 bases at V and 4 bases at J, with 11 bases in the middle. Germline V gene sequence: CDR1 SGHVS, CDR2 FQNEAQ. This CDR3 is built from 13 residues. The CDR3 DNA follows: TGTGCCAGCAGCGGAGTGGACTCCTATGGCTACACCTTC. It specifies CASSGVDSYGYTF.

CDR3: CASSKKGSGNSPLHF. The CDR3 DNA sequence: TGTGCCAGCAGTAAAAAAGGATCGGGGAATTCACCCCTCCACTTT. The V and J genes are TRBV7-2 and TRBJ1-6; D uncertain. Trimming removed 6 bases at V and 7 bases at J, with 16 bases between. Germline V CDR1 and CDR2: SGHTA, FQGNSA. The CDR3 is 15 amino acids.

This chain joins TRBV20-1 and TRBJ2-7, with TRBD1 matching over 11 bases. Germline V gives CDR1 DFQATT, CDR2 SNEGSKA (reference sequence). V trimming: 4 bases; J trimming: 6 bases; junction bases outside the gene matches: 5. CDR3 size: 13 residues. This chain's CDR3 is CSANRDRGFEQYF. DNA for the CDR3: TGCAGTGCTAACCGGGACAGGGGGTTCGAGCAGTACTTC.

The chain couples TRBV29-1 to TRBJ2-7; 9 nucleotides align to TRBD2. The germline CDR1 and CDR2 sequences are SQVTM and ANQGSEA. V lost 8 bases and J lost 2; bases outside the gene matches: 7. CDR3 size: 13 residues. CDR3 loop: CSLALAGPYEQYF. In DNA, the CDR3 is TGCAGCTTGGCCCTAGCGGGACCCTACGAGCAGTACTTC.

V and J are TRBV5-1 and TRBJ1-5, with 7 bases fitting TRBD1. The CDR3 is made up of 14 amino acids. CDR1 is SGHRS, CDR2 YFSETQ, per germline. CDR3 residues: CTGSLGQNNQPQHF. The CDR3 DNA follows: TGCACTGGCAGCTTGGGACAGAACAATCAGCCCCAGCATTTT.

Comments on this clonotype: This may be a read error, as it is one base from a much larger clone. This rearrangement joins TRBV2 to TRBJ1-5; D uncertain. Germline V gene data show CDR1 as SNHLY and CDR2 as FYNNEI. This CDR3 spans 15 amino acids. In nucleotides, the CDR3 is TGTGCCAGCAGTTACAGACCAACTCTCAATCAGTCCCAGCATTTT. The encoded protein is CASSYRPTLNQSQHF.

The chain couples TRBV7-2 to TRBJ1-5; 11 nucleotides align to TRBD1. Trimming removed 4 bases from V and 10 bases from J; junction bases left unmatched: 12. The CDR3 has 16 amino acids. In germline, CDR1 is SGHTA, CDR2 FQGNSA. The chain's CDR3 is CASSSPKGQGGVPQHF. The CDR3, as DNA: TGTGCCAGCAGCTCACCAAAGGGACAGGGGGGTGTCCCCCAGCATTTT. Looking up the rest from reference TRBV7-2 and TRBJ1-5 gives the full variable domain: GAGVSQSPSNKVTEKGKDVELRCDPISGHTALYWYRQSLGQGLEFLIYFQGNSAPDKSGLPSDRFSAERTGGSVSTLTIQRTQQEDSAVYLCASSSPKGQGGVPQHFGDGTRLSIL.

The rearrangement uses TRBV7-9 and TRBJ1-4; 8 bases agree with TRBD1. V gave up 5 bases and J gave up 8 bases; unmatched junction bases: 7. Germline CDR1 and CDR2: SEHNR and FQNEAQ (reference sequence). The CDR3 length is 14 residues. CDR3 loop: CASSAQGANEKLFF. In DNA form, the CDR3 reads TGTGCCAGCAGCGCCCAGGGGGCCAACGAAAAACTGTTTTTT. Full variable domain (remainder filled in from reference TRBV7-9 and TRBJ1-4): DTGVSQNPRHKITKRGQNVTFRCDPISEHNRLYWYRQTLGQGPEFLTYFQNEAQLEKSRLLSDRFSAERPKGSFSTLEIQRTEQGDSAMYLCASSAQGANEKLFFGSGTQLSVL.

This clonotype came up many times. The CDR3 DNA is TGTGCCAGTAGCGAGCAACGGAGCTACGGCTATGGCTACACCTTC. It is translated as CASSEQRSYGYGYTF. This chain uses TRBV19 with TRBJ1-2; D is unclear. CDR1 and CDR2 from the germline V gene are LNHDA and SQIVND (reference sequence). The CDR3 is 15 amino acids. The V end was cut by 6 bases, the J end by 4 bases, with 18 bases between.

J is TRBJ1-4 and V is TRBV7-3; D is unclear. V was pared by 5 bases and J by 8 bases, with 18 bases between. The CDR3 totals 15 residues. The germline gives CDR1 SGHTA, CDR2 FQGTGA. The CDR3 DNA sequence: TGTGCCAGCAGCGCCCACAGCGGGGTGGAAGAAAAACTGTTTTTT. Encoded protein: CASSAHSGVEEKLFF.

This clonotype was detected only a few times. Germline and junction disagree at one end, which may indicate a read error. The chain recombines TRBV6-6 with TRBJ1-5; no definite D call. Germline V lookup: CDR1 MNHNY, CDR2 SVGAGI (reference sequence). CDR3 length equals 13 residues. CDR3 sequence (DNA): TGTGCCAGCAGGTACTTAGTGTATCAGCCCCAGCATTTT. Protein product: CASRYLVYQPQHF.

This clonotype was observed many times. V usage is TRBV20-1 and J usage is TRBJ1-4; D is unresolved. V was pared by 3 bases and J by 2 bases, with 7 bases between. Germline CDR1 DFQATT, CDR2 SNEGSKA (reference sequence). The length of the CDR3 is 13 residues. For the CDR3, the DNA is TGCAGTGCTAGGGAGAGGACTAATGAAAAACTGTTTTTT. It specifies CSARERTNEKLFF.

This clonotype was counted many times. V is TRBV4-1 and J is TRBJ1-6; D remains ambiguous. The CDR3 runs to 15 residues. Between the trimmed V and J ends, which lost 1 base and 7 bases, there was a span of 11 bases. Germline CDR1 reads MGHRA; CDR2 reads YSYEKL. The CDR3 reads CASSQGLLANSPLHF. CDR3 sequence (DNA): TGCGCCAGCAGCCAAGGTCTGCTAGCGAATTCACCCCTCCACTTT.